This T cell receptor (beta chain) emerged from a study of cytomegalovirus exposure and HLA in healthy donors. Study-level information: An early data release held tens of millions of unique TCRs from HLA-typed donors.

The PCR contained 60 Vbeta and 13 Jbeta primers. TCRdb's copy holds only in-frame clones and misses some; the assay was immunoSEQ multiplex PCR. This table holds some 97,000 clones, roughly 84% found once. In regard to this clone: Its antigen is not identified.

Study-wide findings and caveats: Among TCR beta chains, those listed as cytomegalovirus-associated numbered about 160. In a later analysis, specific HLA alleles were associated with around 17,000 TCR beta sequences at a 0.05 false discovery rate. Later examination showed HLA-associated TCR beta chains had greater clonal expansion than equally common others.

In germline, CDR1 is SGHAT, CDR2 FQNNGV. The length of the CDR3 is 14 residues. Trimming stripped 3 bases from V and 0 bases from J, with 9 bases between. This TCR was recovered from a woman younger than 35 in good health and CMV-seronegative. The genes are TRBV11-2 and TRBJ2-7; possibly TRBD2 for D (6 bases). Sequenced: PBMCs. The CDR3 nucleotides read TGTGCCAGCAGCTTCAGCGGGCCCTCCTACGAGCAGTACTTC. Translation gives CASSFSGPSYEQYF.